This T cell receptor (beta chain) emerged from a study of circulating and synovial CD4+ cells in juvenile arthritis. The study's findings and limits: CPL and bulk CD4 samples differed at least tenfold in T cell genomes. Measured synovium overlap likely understates the true shared repertoire. Vbeta family usage analysis did not detect the pathogenic-like versus bulk difference. Compared with bulk blood, circulating pathogenic-like lymphocytes shared substantially more CDR3 sequences with synovial T cells.

V lost 2 bases to trimming and J lost 4 bases, with 7 bases between them. Germline V gene sequence: CDR1 SGHDT, CDR2 YYEEEE. The CDR3 covers 13 residues. The sample holds one count of this clone. Its antigen is unidentified. Libraries were prepared by immunoSEQ multiplex PCR; TCRdb keeps only in-frame clonotypes and omits some of them. The sample records fewer than 40,000 clones, over 95% being singletons. The sequencing input was CD4+ T cells from blood. The chain links TRBV5-6 to TRBJ1-5; a possible D gene is TRBD1 (5 bases). This sequence was found in a human donor with juvenile idiopathic arthritis. In DNA, the CDR3 is TGTGCCAGCAGCTTATCAGGGAATCAGCCCCAGCATTTT. Translation: CASSLSGNQPQHF. The complete variable domain, with remaining parts taken from reference TRBV5-6 and TRBJ1-5, reads DAGVTQSPTHLIKTRGQQVTLRCSPKSGHDTVSWYQQALGQGPQFIFQYYEEEERQRGNFPDRFSGHQFPNYSSELNVNALLLGDSALYLCASSLSGNQPQHFGDGTRLSIL.